Reported below is one T cell receptor beta chain. Sequencing was performed with immunoSEQ multiplex PCR; in TCRdb, only in-frame clones are kept and a portion is missing. The table lists roughly 150,000 clones, about 88% of them singletons, with about 4% in the top ten. The CDR3 is made up of 13 amino acids. The V gene lost 6 bases and the J gene lost 8 bases, with 14 bases spanning the gap. Germline V gene data show CDR1 as MNHEY and CDR2 as SVGAGI. The data derive from a study of radiation and T cells in renal cell carcinoma. Noted time point: baseline pretreatment blood. The treatment denotes: 15 Gy SBRT to primary tumor, nephrectomy 4 weeks later. The patient's renal cell carcinoma had clear cell pathology.

This TCR came from a woman in her seventies with renal cell carcinoma. The specimen comprised blood, sampled from a patient whose treatment included radiotherapy and nephrectomy. This sequence joins TRBV6-5 and TRBJ2-1; possible D gene TRBD2, 6 bases. CDR3 DNA sequence: TGTGCCAGCAGAGAGACTAGTGCACATGAGCAGTTCTTC. As protein: CASRETSAHEQFF.